These 19 T cell receptor beta chains were sequenced from one sample in a study of blood T cell repertoires in COVID-19. Generated by immunoSEQ multiplex PCR, the TCRdb table keeps only in-frame clones and is missing some. The data show under 250,000 clones, approximately 80% seen once. The material sequenced was PBMCs or T cells enriched from blood (not recorded which). Source of these receptors: a man younger than 40 with acute COVID-19.

V is TRBV13 and J is TRBJ1-5; D might be TRBD1 (5 bases). Germline lookup yields CDR1 PRHDT and CDR2 FYEKMQ (reference sequence). The CDR3 sequence is 15 residues long. V was trimmed by 2 bases and J by 4 bases, leaving 12 bases between them. CDR3 amino acids: CASSLRGSNNQPQHF. The DNA for the CDR3 is TGTGCCAGCAGCTTACGGGGGAGTAATAATCAGCCCCAGCATTTT.

This rearrangement joins TRBV7-6 to TRBJ2-7; 9 bases match TRBD1. With V trimmed by 0 bases and J by 4 bases, 19 bases remained unmatched. The CDR3 spans 20 residues. In germline, CDR1 is SGHVS, CDR2 FNYEAQ. The CDR3, as DNA: TGTGCCAGCAGCTTAGCTTTTCCGCCTCGTCGGGGACAGGGTCCGTACGAGCAGTACTTC. Protein product: CASSLAFPPRRGQGPYEQYF.

This sequence joins TRBV5-1 and TRBJ2-7; tentatively, D is TRBD1 (6 bases). The germline CDR1 and CDR2 sequences are SGHRS and YFSETQ. The CDR3 contains 14 residues. Trimming shortened V by 2 bases and J by 3 bases, and 12 bases separated the two germline ends. This CDR3 reads CASSLLHRDYEQYF. DNA of the CDR3: TGCGCCAGCAGCTTACTCCACAGGGACTACGAGCAGTACTTC.

For the CDR3, the DNA is TGTGCCAGCTCACCGGGGAGTAGTAATTCACCCCTCCACTTT. It translates to CASSPGSSNSPLHF. The chain couples TRBV18 to TRBJ1-6, with no clear D. Germline V gene lookup returns CDR1 KGHSH and CDR2 LQKENI. The CDR3 contains 14 residues. Trimming pared 3 bases from V and 6 bases from J, leaving 9 bases between.

The V and J genes are TRBV19 and TRBJ2-6; D is undetermined. The CDR3 is 14 residues long. Trimming removed 4 bases at V and 0 bases at J, with 4 bases between. The germline CDR1 and CDR2 sequences are LNHDA and SQIVND (reference sequence). The CDR3 coding sequence is TGTGCCAGTAGTACCTACTCTGGGGCCAACGTCCTGACTTTC. It codes for CASSTYSGANVLTF.

The V and J genes are TRBV29-1 and TRBJ1-2; the match to TRBD1 covers 9 bases. V gave up 7 bases and J gave up 7 bases; unmatched junction bases: 13. This CDR3 is 14 amino acids long. CDR1 and CDR2 from the germline V gene are SQVTM and ANQGSEA. CDR3 amino acids: CSAPEGTGFGGYTF. The CDR3 coding sequence is TGCAGCGCCCCCGAAGGGACAGGGTTTGGTGGCTACACCTTC.

This chain joins TRBV19 and TRBJ2-7, with D possibly being TRBD2 (6 bases). The CDR3 runs to 11 residues. Per the germline V gene, CDR1 is LNHDA and CDR2 is SQIVND (reference sequence). Trimming shortened V by 7 bases and J by 6 bases, and 10 bases separated the two germline ends. The CDR3: CASTGGGEQYF. CDR3 nucleotide sequence: TGTGCCAGTACCGGGGGTGGCGAGCAGTACTTC. Based on the CDR3 plus reference TRBV19 and TRBJ2-7, the full variable domain is DGGITQSPKYLFRKEGQNVTLSCEQNLNHDAMYWYRQDPGQGLRLIYYSQIVNDFQKGDIAEGYSVSREKKESFPLTVTSAQKNPTAFYLCASTGGGEQYFGPGTRLTVT.

The rearrangement uses TRBV28 and TRBJ1-2; tentatively, D is TRBD1 (6 bases). The CDR3 loop spans 15 amino acids. From germline, CDR1 is MDHEN and CDR2 SYDVKM. Trimming took 6 bases from V and 8 from J, leaving 22 bases between them. Written as DNA, the CDR3 is TGTGCCAGCAGAACACCCCTTTGGGACATGAAAGGCTACACCTTC. This codes for CASRTPLWDMKGYTF.

This clone appeared a single time. The V gene is TRBV7-6, the J gene TRBJ2-1, with 10 bases identical to TRBD2. Trimming cost V 6 bases and J 4 bases; bases outside gene matches: 6. The CDR3 runs to 15 residues. Per germline, CDR1 SGHVS and CDR2 FNYEAQ. CDR3 protein: CASSTASGGYNEQFF. CDR3 in DNA: TGTGCCAGCAGTACAGCTAGCGGGGGATACAATGAGCAGTTCTTC.

This chain links TRBV6-1 with TRBJ2-1; 7 bases align to TRBD2. Germline values: CDR1 MNHNS, CDR2 SASEGT. CDR3 length equals 15 residues. V lost 3 bases, J lost 4 bases, and 6 bases stayed unmatched. CDR3 sequence: CASSDGLERYNEQFF. The CDR3 region has the DNA TGTGCCAGCAGTGATGGACTAGAAAGGTACAATGAGCAGTTCTTC.

This clone was observed a handful of times. The V gene is TRBV19, the J gene TRBJ1-1; D is unclear. The length of the CDR3 is 19 residues. Per the germline V gene, CDR1 is LNHDA and CDR2 is SQIVND (reference sequence). Trimming removed 5 bases from V and 1 base from J, with 26 bases in between. In DNA, the CDR3 is TGTGCCAGTAGTCCACCGTTGATTTTCCGGCGGGCGGGGAACACTGAAGCTTTCTTT. Protein product: CASSPPLIFRRAGNTEAFF.

The CDR3 nucleotides read TGTGCCAGCTCCCCGGGACAGGGGAACTACACCTTC. It codes for CASSPGQGNYTF. The chain carries TRBV18 and TRBJ1-2; 10 bases align to TRBD1. CDR1 and CDR2 (germline): KGHSH, LQKENI. Trimming at V came to 6 bases and at J to 10 bases, leaving 5 bases not matched to a gene. This CDR3 region has 12 residues.

The rearrangement uses TRBV27 and TRBJ2-1; 11 bases align to TRBD2. The V segment lost 6 bases and the J segment 2 bases; nucleotides outside the gene matches: 3. The CDR3 totals 15 residues. CDR1 MNHEY and CDR2 SMNVEV come from the germline V gene (reference sequence). The CDR3 DNA reads TGTGCCAGCAGCCTACTAGCGGGGGCCTACAATGAGCAGTTCTTC. Amino acid sequence: CASSLLAGAYNEQFF.

DNA of the CDR3: TGTGCCAGCAGCTCGACAGGGCTAACCTACAATGAGCAGTTCTTC. Encoded protein: CASSSTGLTYNEQFF. V and J are TRBV7-3 and TRBJ2-1, with 7 bases that match TRBD1. Germline loops: CDR1 SGHTA, CDR2 FQGTGA. J gave up 2 bases and V 4 bases, and 5 bases lay outside the gene matches. The CDR3 is 15 amino acids.

This clone was seen more than once but under ten times. This chain joins TRBV7-9 and TRBJ2-7, with 10 nucleotides matching TRBD1. With V trimmed by 5 bases and J by 5 bases, 9 bases remained unmatched. This CDR3 contains 15 residues. Germline CDR1 is SEHNR and CDR2 is FQNEAQ (reference sequence). In DNA form, the CDR3 reads TGTGCCAGCAGCCCGCCGGGACAGGGGAACAACGAGCAGTACTTC. Protein: CASSPPGQGNNEQYF.

J is TRBJ2-5 and V is TRBV6-5; TRBD2 agrees at 14 bases. The V and J ends lost 7 bases and 5 bases, in that order; junction bases with no gene match: 6. The CDR3 is 15 residues long. Per germline, CDR1 MNHEY and CDR2 SVGAGI. CDR3 protein: CASTLTSGGAETQYF. As DNA, the CDR3 is TGTGCCAGCACCCTGACTAGCGGGGGGGCGGAGACCCAGTACTTC.

The rearrangement joins TRBV5-1 to TRBJ1-2; a possible D gene is TRBD1 (5 bases). V lost 3 bases, J lost 6 bases, and 15 bases lay in between. The CDR3 runs to 14 residues. Looked up from germline, CDR1 is SGHRS and CDR2 is YFSETQ. For the CDR3, the DNA is TGCGCCAGCAGCTCAACCCCAGGGTCCGATGGCTACACCTTC. Translating gives CASSSTPGSDGYTF. The whole variable domain, filled in from reference TRBV5-1 and TRBJ1-2, reads KAGVTQTPRYLIKTRGQQVTLSCSPISGHRSVSWYQQTPGQGLQFLFEYFSETQRNKGNFPGRFSGRQFSNSRSEMNVSTLELGDSALYLCASSSTPGSDGYTFGSGTRLTVV.

J is TRBJ1-4 and V is TRBV5-1, with 8 bases fitting TRBD1. CDR3 length: 16 amino acids. Looked up from germline, CDR1 is SGHRS and CDR2 is YFSETQ. Losses at the gene ends were 4 bases for V and 4 bases for J; bases not matched to a gene: 9. This CDR3 is CASSVSGTGFNEKLFF. The CDR3 DNA reads TGCGCCAGCAGCGTGTCCGGGACAGGTTTTAATGAAAAACTGTTTTTT.

The chain combines TRBV7-3 with TRBJ2-7; 10 bases map to TRBD2. Germline V gene data show CDR1 as SGHTA and CDR2 as FQGTGA. Losses at the gene ends were 2 bases for V and 1 base for J; bases not matched to a gene: 17. The CDR3 spans 20 residues. The CDR3 coding sequence is TGTGCCAGCAGCTTAGGCCCAGGAGGGAGCGGGGGGGCCAAGTCCTACGAGCAGTACTTC. Translation gives CASSLGPGGSGGAKSYEQYF.